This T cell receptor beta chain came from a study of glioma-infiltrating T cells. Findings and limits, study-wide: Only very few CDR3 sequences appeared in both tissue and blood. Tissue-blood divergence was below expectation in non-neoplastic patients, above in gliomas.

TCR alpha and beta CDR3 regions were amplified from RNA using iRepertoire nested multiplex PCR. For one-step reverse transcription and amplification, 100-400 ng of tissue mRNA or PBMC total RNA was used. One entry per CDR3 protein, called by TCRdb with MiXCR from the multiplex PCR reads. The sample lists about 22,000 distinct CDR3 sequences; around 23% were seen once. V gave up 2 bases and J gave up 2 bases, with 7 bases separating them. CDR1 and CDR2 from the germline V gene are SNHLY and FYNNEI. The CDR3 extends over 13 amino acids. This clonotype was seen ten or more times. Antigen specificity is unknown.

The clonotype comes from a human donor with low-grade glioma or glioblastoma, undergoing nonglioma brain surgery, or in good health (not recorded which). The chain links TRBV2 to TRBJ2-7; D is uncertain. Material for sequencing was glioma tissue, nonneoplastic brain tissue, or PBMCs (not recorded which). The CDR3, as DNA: TGTGCCAGCAGTGAACCAGTCACCTACGAGCAGTACTTC. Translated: CASSEPVTYEQYF.